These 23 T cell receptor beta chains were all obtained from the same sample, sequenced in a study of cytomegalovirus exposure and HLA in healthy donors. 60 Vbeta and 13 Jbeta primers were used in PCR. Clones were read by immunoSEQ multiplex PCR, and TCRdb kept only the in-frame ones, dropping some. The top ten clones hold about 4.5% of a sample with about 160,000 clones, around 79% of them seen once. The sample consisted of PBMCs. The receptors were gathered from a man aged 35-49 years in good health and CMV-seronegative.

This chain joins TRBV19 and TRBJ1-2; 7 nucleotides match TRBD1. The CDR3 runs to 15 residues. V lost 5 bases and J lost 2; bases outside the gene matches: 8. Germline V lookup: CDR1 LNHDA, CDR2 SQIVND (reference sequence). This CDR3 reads CASSLYPTGNYGYTF. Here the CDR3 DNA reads TGTGCCAGTAGTCTCTACCCGACAGGGAACTATGGCTACACCTTC.

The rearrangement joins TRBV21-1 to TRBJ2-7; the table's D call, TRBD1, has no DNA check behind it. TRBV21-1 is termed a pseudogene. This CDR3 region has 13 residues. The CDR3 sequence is CASPRQGAYEQYF. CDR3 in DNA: TGTGCCAGCCCCAGACAGGGAGCCTACGAGCAGTACTTC.

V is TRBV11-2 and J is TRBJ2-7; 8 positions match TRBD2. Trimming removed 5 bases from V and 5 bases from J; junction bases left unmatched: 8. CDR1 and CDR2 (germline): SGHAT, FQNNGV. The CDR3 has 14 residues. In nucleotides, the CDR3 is TGTGCCAGCAGCCGAGTAGCGGGATTGCACGAGCAGTACTTC. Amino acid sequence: CASSRVAGLHEQYF.

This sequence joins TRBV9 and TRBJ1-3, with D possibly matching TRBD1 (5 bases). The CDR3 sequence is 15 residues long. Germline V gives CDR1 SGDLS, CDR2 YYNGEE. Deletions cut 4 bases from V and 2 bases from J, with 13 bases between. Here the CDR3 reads CASSPSGGAGNTIYF. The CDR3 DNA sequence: TGTGCCAGCAGCCCCTCGGGAGGGGCTGGAAACACCATATATTTT.

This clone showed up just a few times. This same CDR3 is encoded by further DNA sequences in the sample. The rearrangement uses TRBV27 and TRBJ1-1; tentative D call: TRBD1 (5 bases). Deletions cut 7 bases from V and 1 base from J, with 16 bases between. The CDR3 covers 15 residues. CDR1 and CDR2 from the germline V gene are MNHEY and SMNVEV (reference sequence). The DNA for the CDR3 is TGTGCCAGCATGATACTCGCAGGGCCGAACACTGAAGCTTTCTTT. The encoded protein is CASMILAGPNTEAFF.

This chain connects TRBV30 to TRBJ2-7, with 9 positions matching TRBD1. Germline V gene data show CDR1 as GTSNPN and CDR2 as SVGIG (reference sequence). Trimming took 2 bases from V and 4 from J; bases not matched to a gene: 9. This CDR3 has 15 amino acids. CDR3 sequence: CAWSPPTGGIYEQYF. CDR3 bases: TGTGCCTGGAGTCCCCCGACAGGGGGGATTTACGAGCAGTACTTC.

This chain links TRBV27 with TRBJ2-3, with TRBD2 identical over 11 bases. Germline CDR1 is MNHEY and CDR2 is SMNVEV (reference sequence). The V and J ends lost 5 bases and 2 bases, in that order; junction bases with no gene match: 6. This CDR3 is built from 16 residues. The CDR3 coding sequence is TGTGCCAGCAGTCCTTTAGCGGGGGGGCTCACAGATACGCAGTATTTT. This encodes CASSPLAGGLTDTQYF.

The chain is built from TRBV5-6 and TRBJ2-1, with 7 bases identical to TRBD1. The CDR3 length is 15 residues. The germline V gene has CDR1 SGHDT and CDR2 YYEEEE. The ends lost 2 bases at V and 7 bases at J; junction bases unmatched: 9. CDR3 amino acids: CASSFRQGEGNEQFF. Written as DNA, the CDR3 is TGTGCCAGCAGCTTCCGACAGGGTGAAGGGAATGAGCAGTTCTTC.

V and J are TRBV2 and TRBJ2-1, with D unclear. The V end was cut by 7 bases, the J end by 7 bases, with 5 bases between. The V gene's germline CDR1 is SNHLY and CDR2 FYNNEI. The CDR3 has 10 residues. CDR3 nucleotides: TGTGCCAGCATAGCAAATGAGCAGTTCTTC. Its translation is CASIANEQFF.

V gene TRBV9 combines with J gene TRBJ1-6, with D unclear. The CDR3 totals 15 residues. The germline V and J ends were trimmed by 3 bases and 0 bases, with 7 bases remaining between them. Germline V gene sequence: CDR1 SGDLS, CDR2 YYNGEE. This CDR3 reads CASSETSSYNSPLHF. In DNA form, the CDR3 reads TGTGCCAGCAGCGAAACGAGCTCCTATAATTCACCCCTCCACTTT.

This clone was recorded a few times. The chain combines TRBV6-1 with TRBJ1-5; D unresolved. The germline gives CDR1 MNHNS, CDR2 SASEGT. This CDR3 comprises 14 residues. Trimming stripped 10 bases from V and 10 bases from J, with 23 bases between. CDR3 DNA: TGTGCCACCGTGGGAGCGCGGAAGAACGAACCCCAGCATTTT. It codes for CATVGARKNEPQHF.

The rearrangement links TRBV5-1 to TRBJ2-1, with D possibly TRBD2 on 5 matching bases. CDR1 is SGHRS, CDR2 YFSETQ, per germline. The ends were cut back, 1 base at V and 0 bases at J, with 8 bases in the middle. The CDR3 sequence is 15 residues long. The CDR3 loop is CASSLPGSSYNEQFF. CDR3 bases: TGCGCCAGCAGCTTGCCGGGGAGCTCCTACAATGAGCAGTTCTTC.

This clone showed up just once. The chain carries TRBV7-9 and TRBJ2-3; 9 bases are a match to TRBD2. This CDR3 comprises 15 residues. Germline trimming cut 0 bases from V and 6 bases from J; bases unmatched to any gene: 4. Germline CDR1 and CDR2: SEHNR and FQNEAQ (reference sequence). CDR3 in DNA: TGTGCCAGCAGCTTAGCAGCGGGAGGAGAGGATACGCAGTATTTT. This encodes CASSLAAGGEDTQYF.

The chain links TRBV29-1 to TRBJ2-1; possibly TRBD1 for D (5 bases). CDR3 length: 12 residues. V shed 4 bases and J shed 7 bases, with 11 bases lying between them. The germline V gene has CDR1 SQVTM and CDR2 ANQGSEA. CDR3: CSVASGRNEQFF. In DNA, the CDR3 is TGCAGCGTTGCGTCAGGGCGGAATGAGCAGTTCTTC.

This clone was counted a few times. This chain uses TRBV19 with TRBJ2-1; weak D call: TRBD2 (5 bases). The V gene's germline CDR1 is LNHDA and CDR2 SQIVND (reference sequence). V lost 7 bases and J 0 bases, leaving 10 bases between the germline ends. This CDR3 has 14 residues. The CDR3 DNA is TGTGCCAGTAACGGACTCCCCTCCTACAATGAGCAGTTCTTC. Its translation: CASNGLPSYNEQFF. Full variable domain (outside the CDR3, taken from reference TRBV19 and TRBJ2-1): DGGITQSPKYLFRKEGQNVTLSCEQNLNHDAMYWYRQDPGQGLRLIYYSQIVNDFQKGDIAEGYSVSREKKESFPLTVTSAQKNPTAFYLCASNGLPSYNEQFFGPGTRLTVL.

The CDR3 is CASSSNTGELFF. CDR3 in DNA: TGCGCCAGCAGCTCAAACACCGGGGAGCTGTTTTTT. The gene calls are TRBV5-1 and TRBJ2-2; no clear D. CDR3 length: 12 amino acids. V lost 3 bases, J lost 2 bases, and 2 bases lay in between. Germline V CDR1 and CDR2: SGHRS, YFSETQ.

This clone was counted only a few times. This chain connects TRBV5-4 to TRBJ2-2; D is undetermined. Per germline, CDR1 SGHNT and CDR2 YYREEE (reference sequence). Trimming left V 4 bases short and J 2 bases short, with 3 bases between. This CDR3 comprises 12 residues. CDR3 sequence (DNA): TGTGCCAGCAGCCATAACACCGGGGAGCTGTTTTTT. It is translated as CASSHNTGELFF.

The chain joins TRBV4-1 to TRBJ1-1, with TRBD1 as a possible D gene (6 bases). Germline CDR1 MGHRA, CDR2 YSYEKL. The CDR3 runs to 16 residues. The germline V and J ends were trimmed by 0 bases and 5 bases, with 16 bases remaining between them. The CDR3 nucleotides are TGCGCCAGCAGCCAAGAGACAATCAGGGGAGGGACTGAAGCTTTCTTT. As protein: CASSQETIRGGTEAFF.

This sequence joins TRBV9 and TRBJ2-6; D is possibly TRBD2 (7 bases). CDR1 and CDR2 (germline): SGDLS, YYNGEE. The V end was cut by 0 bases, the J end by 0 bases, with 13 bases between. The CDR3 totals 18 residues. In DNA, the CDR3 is TGTGCCAGCAGCGTAGAGGGCGGGGGCATCTCTGGGGCCAACGTCCTGACTTTC. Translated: CASSVEGGGISGANVLTF.

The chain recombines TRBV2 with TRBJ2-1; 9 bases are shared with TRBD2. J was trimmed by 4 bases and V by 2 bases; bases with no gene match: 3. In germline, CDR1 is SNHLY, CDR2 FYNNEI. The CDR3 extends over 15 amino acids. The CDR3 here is CASSEKRGVYNEQFF. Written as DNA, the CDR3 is TGTGCCAGCAGTGAAAAGCGGGGGGTTTACAATGAGCAGTTCTTC.

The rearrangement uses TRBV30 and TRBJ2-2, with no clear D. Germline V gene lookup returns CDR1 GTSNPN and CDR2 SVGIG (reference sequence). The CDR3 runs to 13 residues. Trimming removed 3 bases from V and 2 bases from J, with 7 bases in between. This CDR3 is CAWRERNTGELFF. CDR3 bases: TGTGCCTGGAGGGAGAGAAACACCGGGGAGCTGTTTTTT.

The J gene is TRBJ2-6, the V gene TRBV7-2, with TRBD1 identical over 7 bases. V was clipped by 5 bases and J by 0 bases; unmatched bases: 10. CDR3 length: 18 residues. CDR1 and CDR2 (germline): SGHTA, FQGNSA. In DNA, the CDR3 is TGTGCCAGCAGCCAAGGACAGGTAACAGACTCTGGGGCCAACGTCCTGACTTTC. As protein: CASSQGQVTDSGANVLTF. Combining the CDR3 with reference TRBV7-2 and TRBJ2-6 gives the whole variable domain GAGVSQSPSNKVTEKGKDVELRCDPISGHTALYWYRQSLGQGLEFLIYFQGNSAPDKSGLPSDRFSAERTGGSVSTLTIQRTQQEDSAVYLCASSQGQVTDSGANVLTFGAGSRLTVL.

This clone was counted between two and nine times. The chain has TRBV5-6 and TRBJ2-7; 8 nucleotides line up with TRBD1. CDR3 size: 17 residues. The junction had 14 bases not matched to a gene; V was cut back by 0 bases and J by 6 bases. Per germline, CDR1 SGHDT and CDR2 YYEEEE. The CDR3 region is CASSLEYLGQGAGEQYF. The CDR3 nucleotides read TGTGCCAGCAGCTTGGAATATCTGGGGCAGGGGGCGGGCGAGCAGTACTTC.